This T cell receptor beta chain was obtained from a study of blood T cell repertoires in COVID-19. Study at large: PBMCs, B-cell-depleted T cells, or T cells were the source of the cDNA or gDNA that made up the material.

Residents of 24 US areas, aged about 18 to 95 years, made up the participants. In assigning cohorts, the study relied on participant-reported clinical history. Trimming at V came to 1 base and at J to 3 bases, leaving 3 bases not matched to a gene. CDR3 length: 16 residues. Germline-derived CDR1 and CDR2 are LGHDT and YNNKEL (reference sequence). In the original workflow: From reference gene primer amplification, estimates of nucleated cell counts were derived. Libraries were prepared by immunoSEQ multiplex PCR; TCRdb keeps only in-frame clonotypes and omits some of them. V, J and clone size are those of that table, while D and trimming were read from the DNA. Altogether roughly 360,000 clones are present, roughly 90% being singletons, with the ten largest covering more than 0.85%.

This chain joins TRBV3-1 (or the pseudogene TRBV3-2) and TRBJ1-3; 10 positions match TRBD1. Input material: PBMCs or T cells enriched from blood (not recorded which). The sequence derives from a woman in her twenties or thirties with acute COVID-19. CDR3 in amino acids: CASSQGTGGGGNTIYF. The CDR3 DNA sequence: TGTGCCAGCAGCCAAGGGACAGGGGGAGGTGGAAACACCATATATTTT.